This TCR beta chain was documented in a study of cytomegalovirus exposure and HLA in healthy donors. This CDR3 is built from 18 residues. The germline gives CDR1 SGDLS, CDR2 YYNGEE. V shed 1 base and J 0 bases; nucleotides not matched to a gene: 12. The PCR had 60 Vbeta and 13 Jbeta primers. Repertoires were generated with immunoSEQ multiplex PCR, while TCRdb's copy carries only in-frame clones and drops some. Here the sample spans roughly 99,000 clones, over 60% being singletons. Regarding this clone: Its antigen is unknown.

Study-wide findings and caveats: Most TCR sequences were uncommon, yet certain public TCRs appeared in many donors. Earlier analysis yielded a pattern in which most TCR beta V segments were productive about 90% or about 30% of the time. Clonal expansion was found to be greater in HLA-associated TCR beta chains than in equally common others in a later analysis.

Sequencing was performed on PBMCs. J is TRBJ1-2 and V is TRBV9; TRBD1 matches at 7 bases. The sequence came from a male donor in good health and CMV-seropositive. The CDR3 is CASSVWADRVSSNYGYTF. CDR3 DNA sequence: TGTGCCAGCAGCGTATGGGCAGACAGGGTGAGCTCTAACTATGGCTACACCTTC.